This entry features one T cell receptor beta chain sequence. What it recognizes is unknown. CDR3 length: 15 amino acids. Germline V gives CDR1 LNHDA, CDR2 SQIVND (reference sequence). Between the trimmed V and J ends, which lost 5 bases and 0 bases, there was a span of 13 bases. This entry belongs to a study of CD8+ T cells in alopecia areata. Overall study: Tofacitinib exposure lasted 6 to 18 months, followed by 6 months off drug. Study-wide results and caveats: An increase in clonality over normal scalp was evident in lesional scalp, especially alopecia totalis/universalis. Against the mouse data, patients shared TCRs less clearly, possibly for HLA reasons.

Sampling of alopecia areata patients yielded lesional scalp punch biopsies as well as peripheral blood. Sequencing templates came from extracted RNA that was reverse transcribed into cDNA. Libraries were prepared by immunoSEQ multiplex PCR; TCRdb keeps only in-frame clonotypes and omits some of them. The profile shows tens of thousands of clones, approximately 60% of them singletons. This receptor was identified in a human donor with alopecia areata. Sequencing used CD8+ T cells sorted from blood, obtained at week 0. The V call is TRBV19, the J call TRBJ1-1; the D gene is possibly TRBD1 (5 bases). The CDR3 region has the DNA TGTGCCAGTAGTCACCGGGGCGTTATGAACACTGAAGCTTTCTTT. Translated, it gives CASSHRGVMNTEAFF.